The text below deals with one T cell receptor beta chain. This entry is derived from a study of T cells in Graves' hyperthyroidism and ophthalmopathy. TCR beta CDR3 region amplification was performed from RNA transcripts. The HTBI primer set drove a first-round RT-PCR of the TCR CDR3. In TCRdb, the multiplex PCR reads were re-called with MiXCR into one record per CDR3 protein. The sample lists 450,000 to 650,000 distinct CDR3 sequences; roughly 15% were seen once. The length of the CDR3 is 14 residues. Between the trimmed V and J ends, which lost 6 bases and 0 bases, there was a span of 10 bases. The rearrangement links TRBV12-3 or TRBV12-4 to TRBJ2-3, with TRBD2 as a possible D gene (6 bases). Sequencing was done on a sample of blood. The source is a woman aged 18-29 years with Graves' ophthalmopathy. The CDR3 reads CASRVEGSTDTQYF. The CDR3 coding sequence is TGTGCCAGCAGGGTGGAGGGAAGCACAGATACGCAGTATTTT.